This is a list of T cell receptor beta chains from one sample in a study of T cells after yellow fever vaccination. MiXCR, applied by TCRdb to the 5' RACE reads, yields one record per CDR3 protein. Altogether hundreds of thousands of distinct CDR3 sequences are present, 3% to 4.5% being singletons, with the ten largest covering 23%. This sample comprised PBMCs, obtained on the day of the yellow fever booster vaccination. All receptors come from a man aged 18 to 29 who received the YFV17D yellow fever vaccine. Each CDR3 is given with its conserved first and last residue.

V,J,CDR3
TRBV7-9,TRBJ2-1,CASSPGRLGVLVNEQFF
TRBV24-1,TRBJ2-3,CATSDEGATTDTQYF
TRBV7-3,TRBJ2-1,CASSQYPTVHSYNEQFF
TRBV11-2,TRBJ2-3,CASSLSIAGVDTQYF
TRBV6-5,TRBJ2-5,CASSYSPRGGRETQYF
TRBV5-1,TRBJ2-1,CASSLLPGGPHNEQFF
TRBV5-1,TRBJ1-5,CASSLTGEGQPQHF
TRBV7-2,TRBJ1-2,CASSLMTSPGGYTF
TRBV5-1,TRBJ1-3,CASSLEANSGNTIYF
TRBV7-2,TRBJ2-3,CASSRRGHITDTQYF
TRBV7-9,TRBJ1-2,CASSPWTEDGYTF
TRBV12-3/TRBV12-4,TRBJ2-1,CASSPTGTGNYNEQFF
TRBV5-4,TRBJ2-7,CASSQGGTGGREQYF
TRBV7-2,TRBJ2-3,CASSRGGVGTDTQYF
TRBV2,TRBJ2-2,CASTRGLNTGELFF
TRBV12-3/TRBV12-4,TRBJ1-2,CASSPVGERYVGYTF
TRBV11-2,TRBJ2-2,CASSLVSTGPGELFF
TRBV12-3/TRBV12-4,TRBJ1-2,CASAGGRRLFGYTF
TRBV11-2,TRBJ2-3,CASSFRGRSTDTQYF
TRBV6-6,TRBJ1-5,CASSYTYRGWPYSNQPQHF
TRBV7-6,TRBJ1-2,CARTISPDLYGYTF
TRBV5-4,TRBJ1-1,CASSLLSGTPEAFF
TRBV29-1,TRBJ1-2,CSFTTGGSYGYTF
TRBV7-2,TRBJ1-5,CASSPIRGSNQPQHF
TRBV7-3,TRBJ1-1,CASSLTGAGSHTEAFF
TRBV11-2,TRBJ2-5,CASSNSGGSMETQYF
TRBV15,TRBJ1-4,CATRATEGATNEKLFF
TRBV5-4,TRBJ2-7,CASSLGGGQGSYEQYF
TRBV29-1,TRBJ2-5,CSVFSGVGETQYF
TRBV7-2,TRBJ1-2,CASSPAGSRAVYGYTF
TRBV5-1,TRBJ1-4,CASSSDLTNEKLFF
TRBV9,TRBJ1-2,CASSVAGGPGYTF
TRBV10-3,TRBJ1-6,CAISDTGLNSPLHF
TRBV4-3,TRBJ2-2,CASSQQPWDTGELFF
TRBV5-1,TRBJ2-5,CASSPGTRGETQYF
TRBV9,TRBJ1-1,CASSTRTGDTEAFF
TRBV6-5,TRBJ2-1,CASSSGGGMFVNEQFF
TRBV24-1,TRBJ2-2,CATSDLVAGELFF
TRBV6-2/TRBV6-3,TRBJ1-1,CASSYSSRGVRMNTEAFF
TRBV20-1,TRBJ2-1,CSARAARSSNNEQFF
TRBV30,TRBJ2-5,CACSWAGAQETQYF
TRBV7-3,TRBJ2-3,CASSVSGGADTQYF